What follows are 14 T cell receptor beta chains derived from one specimen sequenced in a study of CD8 T cells in Susac syndrome. The RNA input was about 0.5 to 1 ug, and it was reverse transcribed with random hexamers. TCRdb used MiXCR to reprocess the immunoSEQ multiplex PCR reads, holding one entry per CDR3 protein. The sample lists 71,000 or so distinct CDR3 sequences, 93% seen once, with less than 0.16% in the top ten. Sequenced sample: CD4+ T cells from PBMCs. These receptors originate from a human donor with Susac syndrome.

The genes are TRBV6-5 and TRBJ2-7; no firm D call. V lost 2 bases to trimming and J lost 6 bases, with 14 bases between them. The CDR3 sequence is 14 residues long. Germline V gives CDR1 MNHEY, CDR2 SVGAGI. CDR3 coding DNA: TGTGCCAGCAGTTACATGGACGACGGAACCGAGCAGTACTTC. This translates into CASSYMDDGTEQYF.

The CDR3 bases are TGTGCCAGCAGCTTAGTGGGCGGCACGAACACCGGGGAGCTGTTTTTT. This gives the protein CASSLVGGTNTGELFF. The V call is TRBV7-2, the J call TRBJ2-2; no clear D. V lost 1 base to trimming and J lost 0 bases, with 9 bases between them. The CDR3 length is 16 residues. Looked up from germline, CDR1 is SGHTA and CDR2 is FQGNSA.

This clonotype occurred once. CDR3 protein: CSARDRTSRNEQFF. The CDR3 DNA is TGCAGTGCTAGAGATAGGACTAGCCGGAATGAGCAGTTCTTC. The V and J genes are TRBV20-1 and TRBJ2-1; 8 nucleotides line up with TRBD2. This CDR3 comprises 14 residues. V trimming: 0 bases; J trimming: 7 bases; junction bases outside the gene matches: 5. The V gene's germline CDR1 is DFQATT and CDR2 SNEGSKA (reference sequence).

The chain couples TRBV9 to TRBJ2-7; D possibly corresponds to TRBD1 (7 bases). The V and J ends lost 0 bases and 7 bases respectively, with 14 bases between them. The CDR3 is 14 residues long. The V gene's germline CDR1 is SGDLS and CDR2 YYNGEE. DNA for the CDR3: TGTGCCAGCAGCGTAGGAGGGGGCGCGGGGGAGCAGTACTTC. This sequence encodes CASSVGGGAGEQYF.

This chain connects TRBV5-1 to TRBJ1-2; TRBD1 matches 8 bases. Germline CDR1 and CDR2: SGHRS and YFSETQ. This CDR3 is built from 14 residues. V lost 6 bases to trimming and J lost 0 bases; unmatched junction nucleotides: 4. The CDR3 bases are TGCGCCAGCAAAACAGGGGGTACTAACTATGGCTACACCTTC. As protein: CASKTGGTNYGYTF.

The chain uses TRBV6-2 or TRBV6-3 and TRBJ1-1; a weak D match, TRBD1 (5 bases). The CDR3 consists of 14 residues. From germline, CDR1 is MNHEY and CDR2 SVGEGT. V was cut by 5 bases and J by 7 bases, with 17 bases left in between. The CDR3 DNA follows: TGTGCCAGCAGTCCCACCATCCCCGGGGGTGAAGCTTTCTTT. This codes for CASSPTIPGGEAFF.

This chain uses TRBV27 with TRBJ2-2; D is unclear. Deletions cut 3 bases from V and 1 base from J, with 9 bases between. Germline loops: CDR1 MNHEY, CDR2 SMNVEV (reference sequence). The CDR3 is made up of 15 amino acids. CDR3 region: CASSFQQMNTGELFF. CDR3 nucleotides: TGTGCCAGCAGTTTCCAACAAATGAACACCGGGGAGCTGTTTTTT.

In this sample, this clonotype turned up once. The chain couples TRBV6-6 to TRBJ2-7; 9 bases line up with TRBD1. Germline V CDR1 and CDR2: MNHNY, SVGAGI (reference sequence). After removal of 2 bases from V and 3 bases from J, the junction contained 5 bases not matched to a gene. This CDR3 comprises 15 residues. This CDR3 reads CASSYPTGGDYEQYF. The CDR3 nucleotides are TGTGCCAGCAGTTACCCGACAGGGGGGGACTACGAGCAGTACTTC.

The chain couples TRBV28 to TRBJ1-1; possible D gene TRBD1, 6 bases. CDR1 is MDHEN and CDR2 is SYDVKM in the germline V gene. Trimming pared 6 bases from V and 0 bases from J, leaving 14 bases between. The CDR3 contains 15 residues. Here the CDR3 reads CASSPGGAMNTEAFF. The DNA of the CDR3 is TGTGCCAGCAGCCCCGGGGGGGCGATGAACACTGAAGCTTTCTTT.

The chain is built from TRBV7-8 and TRBJ2-7; D may be TRBD1 (5 bases). Trimming removed 6 bases from V and 1 base from J, with 16 bases in between. The CDR3 consists of 15 residues. Germline assignment: CDR1 SGHVS and CDR2 FQNEAQ. The CDR3 DNA sequence: TGTGCCAGCAGGCGAGGTTGGGCAGGGTCCTACGAGCAGTACTTC. It encodes CASRRGWAGSYEQYF. Looking up the rest from reference TRBV7-8 and TRBJ2-7 gives the full variable domain: GAGVSQSPRYKVAKRGQDVALRCDPISGHVSLFWYQQALGQGPEFLTYFQNEAQLDKSGLPSDRFFAERPEGSVSTLKIQRTQQEDSAVYLCASRRGWAGSYEQYFGPGTRLTVT.

This clonotype was detected once. This rearrangement joins TRBV7-3 to TRBJ2-3; 7 bases line up with TRBD2. Per the germline V gene, CDR1 is SGHTA and CDR2 is FQGTGA. V lost 0 bases and J lost 4; bases outside the gene matches: 1. The CDR3 totals 14 residues. The CDR3 DNA reads as TGTGCCAGCAGCTTAACGGGAGGGTCAGATACGCAGTATTTT. Protein product: CASSLTGGSDTQYF.

This chain links TRBV20-1 with TRBJ2-7; D remains unclear. This CDR3 comprises 13 residues. CDR1 is DFQATT, CDR2 SNEGSKA, per germline (reference sequence). V shed 3 bases and J shed 2 bases, with 11 bases lying between them. As DNA, the CDR3 is TGCAGTGCTAGTACTTACAATGCCTACGAGCAGTACTTC. This translates into CSASTYNAYEQYF.

This clonotype was recorded a few times. This chain joins TRBV11-2 and TRBJ2-1; 14 positions agree with TRBD2. The CDR3 spans 14 residues. Germline V gives CDR1 SGHAT, CDR2 FQNNGV. V was clipped by 4 bases and J by 10 bases; unmatched bases: 3. CDR3 residues: CASSSTSGGAEQFF. The CDR3 nucleotides are TGTGCCAGCAGCTCGACTAGCGGGGGGGCGGAGCAGTTCTTC.

V gene TRBV7-2 combines with J gene TRBJ2-6, with D maybe TRBD1 (5 bases). CDR1 and CDR2 (germline): SGHTA, FQGNSA. The germline V and J ends were trimmed by 2 bases and 1 base, with 12 bases remaining between them. The CDR3 spans 17 residues. CDR3 bases: TGTGCCAGCAGCTTATGGCAGGGATCATCTGGGGCCAACGTCCTGACTTTC. Its translation: CASSLWQGSSGANVLTF.